The 2 T cell receptor beta chains below were found in one sample sequenced in a study of blood T cell repertoires in COVID-19. The protocol was immunoSEQ multiplex PCR, while the TCRdb copy is restricted to in-frame clones and leaves out a portion. The sample records about 380,000 clones, around 91% being singletons. Sample: peripheral blood. The receptor set was obtained from a man between 18 and 29 years old with active or convalescent COVID-19.

The chain links TRBV2 to TRBJ2-7; D remains unclear. The CDR3 is 11 residues long. The V end lost 6 bases, the J end lost 7 bases, and 10 bases lay between the germline ends. Per the germline V gene, CDR1 is SNHLY and CDR2 is FYNNEI. The DNA of the CDR3 is TGTGCCAGCAGACTCCTCCGGGAGCAGTACTTC. It codes for CASRLLREQYF.

The V and J genes are TRBV19 and TRBJ1-2; maybe TRBD1 (5 bases). Trimming removed 7 bases at V and 3 bases at J, with 21 bases between. This CDR3 is built from 16 residues. From germline, CDR1 is LNHDA and CDR2 SQIVND (reference sequence). Here the CDR3 reads CASIATGVPSYYGYTF. DNA of the CDR3: TGTGCCAGTATCGCAACGGGGGTCCCCAGTTACTATGGCTACACCTTC.